The sample holds a few counts of the clone carrying this TCR beta chain. What it binds is unknown. This specimen belongs to a study of T-cell memory formation after mild COVID-19. Background on the study: The two donors had largely donor-specific TCR clusters. Whole-study results and caveats: The SARS-CoV-2 specificity of second-wave clones reaching peak at day 37 remained unverified. CM and EM subsets held most contracting CD4+ clones; EMRA held CD8+ ones.

With constant-segment primers, 5'RACE yielded cDNA libraries of TCR alpha and TCR beta that carried sample barcodes and UMIs. TCRdb re-called the 5' RACE reads through MiXCR, storing one row per CDR3 protein. The sample consists of 250,000 to 350,000 distinct CDR3 sequences, roughly 15% of them appearing once. The V gene lost 4 bases and the J gene lost 3 bases, with 9 bases spanning the gap. Germline CDR1 SGHRS, CDR2 YFSETQ. The CDR3 sequence is 13 residues long. The sample was PBMCs or a T cell subset sorted from them (not recorded which). The rearrangement uses TRBV5-1 and TRBJ2-3; D might be TRBD1 or TRBD2, each matching 6 bases. The clonotype comes from a man aged 18 to 29 who had mild COVID-19 (a few samples of this study predate the infection). Cell type and time point are not known. CDR3 residues: CASSRGTTDTQYF. The CDR3 DNA reads as TGCGCCAGCAGCAGGGGGACTACAGATACGCAGTATTTT. The full variable domain, with the rest looked up from reference TRBV5-1 and TRBJ2-3, is KAGVTQTPRYLIKTRGQQVTLSCSPISGHRSVSWYQQTPGQGLQFLFEYFSETQRNKGNFPGRFSGRQFSNSRSEMNVSTLELGDSALYLCASSRGTTDTQYFGPGTRLTVL.